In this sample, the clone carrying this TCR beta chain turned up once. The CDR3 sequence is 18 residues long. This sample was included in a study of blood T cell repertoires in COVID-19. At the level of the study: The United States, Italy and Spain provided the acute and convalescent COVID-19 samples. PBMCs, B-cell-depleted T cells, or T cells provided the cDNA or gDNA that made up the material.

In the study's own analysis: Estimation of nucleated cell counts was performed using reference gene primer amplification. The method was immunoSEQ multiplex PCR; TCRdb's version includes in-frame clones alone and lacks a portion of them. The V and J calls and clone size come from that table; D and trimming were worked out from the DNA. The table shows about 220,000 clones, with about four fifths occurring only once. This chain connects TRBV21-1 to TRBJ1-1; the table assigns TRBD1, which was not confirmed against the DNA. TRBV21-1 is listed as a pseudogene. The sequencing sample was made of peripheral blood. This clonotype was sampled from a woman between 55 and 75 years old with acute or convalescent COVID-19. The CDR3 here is CASSKRGPLGGGCTEAFF. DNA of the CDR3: TGTGCCAGCAGCAAAAGAGGCCCGTTAGGGGGCGGATGCACTGAAGCTTTCTTT.